This entry features one T cell receptor beta chain sequence. TCRdb keeps only in-frame clones here, not all; method: immunoSEQ multiplex PCR. The sample lists about 180,000 clones, about 86% occurring once. The data were taken from a study of blood T cell repertoires in COVID-19. V gave up 5 bases and J gave up 5 bases; unmatched junction bases: 12. Germline V gene sequence: CDR1 SGHNT, CDR2 YENEEA. The CDR3 contains 17 residues. Sequences were obtained from peripheral blood. The clonotype was recovered from a woman between 25 and 40 years old with active or convalescent COVID-19. This chain connects TRBV11-3 to TRBJ2-2; the match to TRBD2 covers 9 bases. The CDR3 DNA is TGTGCCAGCAGCGCACCGGGACTAGCTGTTGGTACCGGGGAGCTGTTTTTT. Translated: CASSAPGLAVGTGELFF.